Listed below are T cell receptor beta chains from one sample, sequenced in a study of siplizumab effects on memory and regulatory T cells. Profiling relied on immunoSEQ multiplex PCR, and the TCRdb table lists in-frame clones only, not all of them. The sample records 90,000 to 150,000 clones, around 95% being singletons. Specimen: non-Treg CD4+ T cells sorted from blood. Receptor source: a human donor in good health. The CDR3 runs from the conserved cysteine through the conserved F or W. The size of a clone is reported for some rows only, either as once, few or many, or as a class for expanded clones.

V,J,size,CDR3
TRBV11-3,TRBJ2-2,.,CASHGGPVTHGELFF
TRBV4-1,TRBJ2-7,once,CASSSGRNYEQYF
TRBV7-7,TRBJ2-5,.,CASSLEIQETQYF
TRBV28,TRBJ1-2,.,CASSLSRMDRGATF
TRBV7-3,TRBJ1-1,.,CASSLLSDTEAFF
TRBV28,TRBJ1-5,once,CASRENNQPQHF
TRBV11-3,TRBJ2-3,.,CASSFSKGVNTDTQYF
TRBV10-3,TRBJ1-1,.,CATTDRGHNMNTEAFF
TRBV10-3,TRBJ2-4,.,CAISEYSVERNIQYF
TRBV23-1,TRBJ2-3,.,CASRPGQGVPSTDTQYF
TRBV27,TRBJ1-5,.,CASSFGNQPQHF
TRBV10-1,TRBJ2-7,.,CASSTRDRAPYTKYEQYF
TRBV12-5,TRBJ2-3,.,CASGLPPPRTDTQYF
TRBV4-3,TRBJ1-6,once,CASSPKTNRDSYNSPLHF
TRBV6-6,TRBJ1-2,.,CASYIPGAIYGYTF
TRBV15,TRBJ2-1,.,CATSRALDKGHNEQFF
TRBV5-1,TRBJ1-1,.,CASSREGATEAFF
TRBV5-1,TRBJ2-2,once,CASSYTPGRTSRGGELFF
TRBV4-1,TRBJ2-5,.,CASSQGRTGGGSETQYF